The sequence of this TCR beta chain was determined in a study of Ad26.COV2.S vaccination and SARS-CoV-2 variants. Study results and caveats: Recipients given vaccine exceeded placebo recipients in spike-specific TCR breadth.

There are 17 residues in the CDR3. V was clipped by 0 bases and J by 5 bases; unmatched bases: 11. Germline V gives CDR1 SGHDT, CDR2 YYEEEE. A remark on this clone: The antigen is unknown.

Method: immunoSEQ multiplex PCR; TCRdb's copy keeps in-frame clones and lacks some. This sample yields 360,000 or so clones, of which roughly 90% are seen a single time; under 2% belongs to the top ten. The treatment denotes: roughly 19 received Ad26.COV2.S at low or high dose, single or two shots; about 5 received placebo; per-sample allocation not given. On day 63 after the first injection, vaccine and placebo recipients gave samples. Aged 18-55 years, donor was enrolled in Boston in 2020. The rearrangement links TRBV5-6 to TRBJ2-1; TRBD2 matches at 7 bases. The specimen comprised peripheral blood, sampled in a trial of Ad26.COV2.S vaccine versus placebo. The TCR comes from a person between 18 and 65 years old who received the Ad26.COV2.S COVID-19 vaccine or a placebo. CDR3 sequence (DNA): TGTGCCAGCAGCTTGGCTGGTTGGGGAGGGAGGGACAATGAGCAGTTCTTC. Translating gives CASSLAGWGGRDNEQFF.